The 25 T cell receptor beta chains in this list originate from one sample, sequenced in a study of blood T cell repertoires in COVID-19. TCRdb's copy holds only in-frame clones and misses some; the assay was immunoSEQ multiplex PCR. The table shows hundreds of thousands of clones, with around 90% occurring only once. Sequencing used PBMCs or T cells enriched from blood (not recorded which). The receptors stem from a man aged 30-40 years who had been exposed to COVID-19.

The chain combines TRBV10-3 with TRBJ2-1, with D maybe TRBD2 (6 bases). This CDR3 contains 13 residues. CDR1 is ENHRY and CDR2 is SYGVKD in the germline V gene. V was shortened by 3 bases and J by 7 bases, with 10 bases between the two germline ends. CDR3 sequence (DNA): TGTGCCATCAGTGAACAAGGAGGGAATGAGCAGTTCTTC. Amino acids: CAISEQGGNEQFF.

This clone was detected once. The rearrangement uses TRBV2 and TRBJ2-2; D gene uncertain. CDR1 and CDR2 from the germline V gene are SNHLY and FYNNEI. V was trimmed by 6 bases and J by 8 bases, leaving 4 bases between them. This CDR3 spans 10 amino acids. CDR3 DNA: TGTGCCAGCAGGGAGGGGGAGCTGTTTTTT. The encoded protein is CASREGELFF.

This clone has more than one count but fewer than ten. The V and J genes are TRBV2 and TRBJ1-2; D gene uncertain. Germline assignment: CDR1 SNHLY and CDR2 FYNNEI. Trimming cost V 1 base and J 8 bases, with 17 bases left between them. There are 15 residues in the CDR3. CDR3 sequence: CASSEEVTEPIGYTF. The CDR3 coding sequence is TGTGCCAGCAGTGAAGAGGTTACAGAACCCATCGGCTACACCTTC.

The gene calls are TRBV19 and TRBJ2-3; 8 bases are a match to TRBD2. In germline, CDR1 is LNHDA, CDR2 SQIVND (reference sequence). V shed 6 bases, J shed 2 bases, and the junction held 10 bases outside the gene matches. This CDR3 region has 16 residues. As DNA, the CDR3 is TGTGCCAGTAGGGTGATGGGGCGGGGGGCCACAGATACGCAGTATTTT. This encodes CASRVMGRGATDTQYF.

This clone appeared once. The DNA for the CDR3 is TGCGCCAGCAGCAACGGACAGGGGGCGCGAACCGGGGAGCTGTTTTTT. This encodes CASSNGQGARTGELFF. The chain combines TRBV5-1 with TRBJ2-2; 11 bases fit TRBD1. CDR1 is SGHRS and CDR2 is YFSETQ in the germline V gene. The junction had 7 bases not matched to a gene; V was cut back by 4 bases and J by 5 bases. The CDR3 has 16 residues.

The rearrangement links TRBV5-4 to TRBJ1-3; a weak D match, TRBD1 (6 bases). The CDR3 covers 14 residues. CDR1 SGHNT and CDR2 YYREEE come from the germline V gene (reference sequence). V lost 3 bases and J 0 bases, leaving 7 bases between the germline ends. CDR3 sequence (DNA): TGTGCCAGCAGCTCACAGGGCTCTGGAAACACCATATATTTT. Translation gives CASSSQGSGNTIYF.

The chain has TRBV5-1 and TRBJ2-1; 7 nucleotides match TRBD2. V gave up 4 bases and J gave up 4 bases; unmatched junction bases: 8. CDR3 size: 15 residues. Germline CDR1 reads SGHRS; CDR2 reads YFSETQ. The CDR3 loop reads CASSRNRDYYNEQFF. CDR3 nucleotides: TGCGCCAGCAGCAGGAACCGGGACTATTACAATGAGCAGTTCTTC.

The chain uses TRBV4-1 and TRBJ2-2, with D unresolved. V was trimmed by 1 base and J by 2 bases, leaving 8 bases between them. Germline CDR1 reads MGHRA; CDR2 reads YSYEKL. This CDR3 region has 15 residues. The CDR3 loop reads CASSQARRNTGELFF. CDR3 nucleotides: TGCGCCAGCAGCCAAGCCCGGAGAAACACCGGGGAGCTGTTTTTT.

The chain employs TRBV28 and TRBJ2-7, with D perhaps matching TRBD2 (7 bases). This CDR3 has 15 residues. CDR1 and CDR2 from the germline V gene are MDHEN and SYDVKM. V lost 6 bases and J lost 3, with 18 bases in between. Here the CDR3 reads CASRPGGRASYEQYF. The CDR3 bases are TGTGCCAGCAGGCCGGGGGGCAGGGCCAGCTACGAGCAGTACTTC.

V is TRBV11-2 and J is TRBJ1-6, with no clear D. Trimming left V 3 bases short and J 11 bases short, with 8 bases between. This CDR3 has 12 amino acids. Germline CDR1 reads SGHAT; CDR2 reads FQNNGV. The chain's CDR3 is CASSFPRTPLHF. The CDR3, as DNA: TGTGCCAGCAGCTTCCCCAGAACACCCCTCCACTTT. Full variable domain (remainder filled in from reference TRBV11-2 and TRBJ1-6): EAGVAQSPRYKIIEKRQSVAFWCNPISGHATLYWYQQILGQGPKLLIQFQNNGVVDDSQLPKDRFSAERLKGVDSTLKIQPAKLEDSAVYLCASSFPRTPLHFGNGTRLTVT.

This clone has just one count. The chain joins TRBV5-1 to TRBJ2-1, with D unclear. This CDR3 comprises 16 residues. Germline V gene sequence: CDR1 SGHRS, CDR2 YFSETQ. V gave up 4 bases and J gave up 10 bases, with 24 bases separating them. The CDR3, as DNA: TGCGCCAGCAGCCTGGACGCTAGTCCCGCAAAAAAGGAGCAGTTCTTC. Translating it yields CASSLDASPAKKEQFF.

This clone has only one observation. V usage is TRBV5-1 and J usage is TRBJ2-3; 14 positions match TRBD2. V shed 5 bases and J 4 bases; nucleotides not matched to a gene: 6. Germline CDR1 is SGHRS and CDR2 is YFSETQ. The CDR3 consists of 16 residues. The CDR3 nucleotides are TGCGCCAGCAGGGCTAGACTAGCGGGGGGGCCAGATACGCAGTATTTT. It is translated as CASRARLAGGPDTQYF.

As DNA, the CDR3 is TGTGCCAGCAGCTTTAATGAGGCGGGGGCGCAGTATTTT. Encoded protein: CASSFNEAGAQYF. This chain uses TRBV7-2 with TRBJ2-3; the match to TRBD2 covers 7 bases. The CDR3 contains 13 residues. V lost 3 bases, J lost 10 bases, and 7 bases stayed unmatched. Germline CDR1 is SGHTA and CDR2 is FQGNSA.

This clone was counted once. V gene TRBV7-9 combines with J gene TRBJ2-7; D may be TRBD1 (6 bases). The length of the CDR3 is 14 residues. CDR1 and CDR2 (germline): SEHNR, FQNEAQ (reference sequence). V shed 5 bases and J shed 4 bases, with 15 bases lying between them. The CDR3 loop is CASSPLDRRYEQYF. The DNA of the CDR3 is TGTGCCAGCAGCCCACTGGACAGAAGGTACGAGCAGTACTTC.

The chain carries TRBV11-2 and TRBJ1-2; D not certain. The CDR3 is 13 amino acids. Trimming removed 5 bases from V and 6 bases from J, with 13 bases in between. Per the germline V gene, CDR1 is SGHAT and CDR2 is FQNNGV. DNA for the CDR3: TGTGCCAGCAGCCCTCCGGAGGTTGATGGCTACACCTTC. It yields the protein CASSPPEVDGYTF.

This clone was observed a single time. The sample contains more than one DNA sequence encoding this CDR3. The J gene is TRBJ2-7, the V gene TRBV27; 9 bases match TRBD1. This CDR3 has 14 residues. The trim removed 5 bases at V and 2 bases at J, leaving 4 bases unmatched. Germline loops: CDR1 MNHEY, CDR2 SMNVEV (reference sequence). The CDR3 protein is CASSPGTGPYEQYF. The CDR3 DNA sequence: TGTGCCAGCAGTCCCGGGACAGGGCCCTACGAGCAGTACTTC.

The chain links TRBV6-5 to TRBJ1-2; no firm D call. The CDR3 sequence is 14 residues long. Germline loops: CDR1 MNHEY, CDR2 SVGAGI. V dropped 6 bases and J dropped 2 bases, with 13 bases sitting between them. In nucleotides, the CDR3 is TGTGCCAGCAGCCGTGTGGGAGGAAACTATGGCTACACCTTC. Residues: CASSRVGGNYGYTF.

This chain joins TRBV3-1 (or the pseudogene TRBV3-2) and TRBJ2-2; 10 nucleotides line up with TRBD1. There are 16 residues in the CDR3. J was trimmed by 4 bases and V by 3 bases; bases with no gene match: 5. In germline, CDR1 is LGHDT, CDR2 YNNKEL (reference sequence). DNA for the CDR3: TGTGCCAGCAGCCACCAACGGGACAGGGGCACCGGGGAGCTGTTTTTT. It encodes CASSHQRDRGTGELFF.

The chain carries TRBV5-1 and TRBJ1-1, with 12 positions matching TRBD1. This CDR3 region has 17 residues. Germline-derived CDR1 and CDR2 are SGHRS and YFSETQ. The ends lost 5 bases at V and 0 bases at J; junction bases unmatched: 8. CDR3 in amino acids: CASSYGTGGDLNTEAFF. The CDR3 DNA follows: TGCGCCAGCAGTTACGGGACAGGGGGCGATTTGAACACTGAAGCTTTCTTT.

The V and J genes are TRBV11-2 and TRBJ2-7, with 11 bases fitting TRBD2. Germline V gene sequence: CDR1 SGHAT, CDR2 FQNNGV. V dropped 1 base and J dropped 2; count of bases not matched to a gene: 7. This CDR3 comprises 17 residues. CDR3 sequence: CASSLVLAGGSTYEQYF. CDR3 coding DNA: TGTGCCAGCAGCTTAGTGCTAGCGGGGGGCTCTACCTACGAGCAGTACTTC. Supplemented by reference TRBV11-2 and TRBJ2-7, the full variable domain reads EAGVAQSPRYKIIEKRQSVAFWCNPISGHATLYWYQQILGQGPKLLIQFQNNGVVDDSQLPKDRFSAERLKGVDSTLKIQPAKLEDSAVYLCASSLVLAGGSTYEQYFGPGTRLTVT.

The chain has TRBV15 and TRBJ1-3; no clear D gene. The CDR3 contains 14 residues. Trimming left V 0 bases short and J 8 bases short, with 11 bases between. Germline CDR1 LNHNV, CDR2 YYDKDF (reference sequence). The CDR3 DNA follows: TGTGCCACCAGCAGAGATCGATCGCGGGACACCATATATTTT. Translation: CATSRDRSRDTIYF.

This sequence joins TRBV4-1 and TRBJ1-5; TRBD1 aligns across 8 bases. This CDR3 has 15 amino acids. Germline CDR1 and CDR2: MGHRA and YSYEKL. V shed 4 bases, J shed 2 bases, and the junction held 4 bases outside the gene matches. The CDR3 loop reads CASSPPGQGNQPQHF. The CDR3 DNA reads TGCGCCAGCAGCCCCCCGGGACAGGGCAATCAGCCCCAGCATTTT.

This clone appeared once. This sequence joins TRBV2 and TRBJ1-2; the match to TRBD1 covers 7 bases. This CDR3 comprises 13 residues. Germline V lookup: CDR1 SNHLY, CDR2 FYNNEI. The trim removed 7 bases at V and 4 bases at J, leaving 6 bases unmatched. Here the CDR3 DNA reads TGTGCCAGCAAGGGGGCGTCCCTCTATGGCTACACCTTC. Its protein is CASKGASLYGYTF.

The CDR3 DNA reads as TGTGCCAGCAGCGCAGACCGGACAGCCCAACTGTTTTTT. Translation gives CASSADRTAQLFF. This rearrangement joins TRBV9 to TRBJ1-4; D might be TRBD1 (6 bases). CDR1 SGDLS and CDR2 YYNGEE come from the germline V gene. The CDR3 extends over 13 amino acids. The ends were cut back, 3 bases at V and 12 bases at J, with 15 bases in the middle.

This sequence joins TRBV5-4 and TRBJ2-3; 13 nucleotides agree with TRBD2. The length of the CDR3 is 17 residues. Looked up from germline, CDR1 is SGHNT and CDR2 is YYREEE (reference sequence). V was pared by 4 bases and J by 4 bases, with 9 bases of the junction left unmatched. The CDR3 coding sequence is TGTGCCAGCAGCAGAGAACCCGGGACTAGCGGGGCAGATACGCAGTATTTT. It is translated as CASSREPGTSGADTQYF. Looking up the rest from reference TRBV5-4 and TRBJ2-3 gives the full variable domain: ETGVTQSPTHLIKTRGQQVTLRCSSQSGHNTVSWYQQALGQGPQFIFQYYREEENGRGNFPPRFSGLQFPNYSSELNVNALELDDSALYLCASSREPGTSGADTQYFGPGTRLTVL.